Listed here are 27 T cell receptor beta chains from one sample, sequenced in a study of regulatory T cells in long-lasting Graves disease. As to time point: newly diagnosed GD, antithyroid drugs for less than 3 months. PBMCs were the source of the RNA used for TCR sequencing. iRepertoire HTBI primers and Arm-PCR of CDR3 regions built TCR beta libraries. MiXCR, run by TCRdb on the multiplex PCR reads, gives a single entry per CDR3 protein. The sample consists of 320,000 or so distinct CDR3 sequences, 15% to 20% of them appearing once. The sample here was peripheral blood mononuclear cells (PBMCs), taken at new diagnosis, from a patient treated with antithyroid drugs. These receptors were obtained from a female donor with Graves disease.

With respect to this clonotype: This may arise from a read error, as a much more abundant clone is one base away. The rearrangement joins TRBV6-2 or TRBV6-3 to TRBJ1-2; no clear D. This CDR3 is built from 11 residues. CDR1 is MNHEY, CDR2 SVGEGT, per germline. CDR3 coding DNA: TGTGCCAGCAGTGAAATCTATGGCTACGCCTTC. This translates into CASSEIYGYAF.

The rearrangement uses TRBV11-3 and TRBJ1-1, with a tentative D call TRBD1 (5 bases). The CDR3 consists of 17 residues. Germline CDR1 SGHNT, CDR2 YENEEA. Trimming pared 1 base from V and 4 bases from J, leaving 19 bases between. The CDR3 sequence is CASSLGRGTAEGTEAFF. CDR3 DNA: TGTGCCAGCAGCTTAGGGAGGGGCACCGCGGAGGGCACTGAAGCTTTCTTT.

DNA for the CDR3: TGTGCCAGCTCACCATCCGGGAAGAACTCAGATACGCAGTATTTT. Translating gives CASSPSGKNSDTQYF. The V and J genes are TRBV18 and TRBJ2-3; perhaps TRBD2 as D (5 bases). This CDR3 spans 15 amino acids. The germline V gene has CDR1 KGHSH and CDR2 LQKENI. Between the trimmed V and J ends, which lost 2 bases and 4 bases, there was a span of 13 bases.

In its sample, this clonotype was seen a few times. This chain connects TRBV20-1 to TRBJ2-1; tentative D call: TRBD2 (6 bases). The CDR3 is 14 amino acids. Trimming took 1 base from V and 7 from J, leaving 14 bases between them. From germline, CDR1 is DFQATT and CDR2 SNEGSKA (reference sequence). In DNA form, the CDR3 reads TGCAGTGCTAGAGGAAGGGACTTGCGTAATGAGCAGTTCTTC. This encodes CSARGRDLRNEQFF.

A note on this clonotype: A far larger clone lies a single base away; this is likely a read error. This chain connects TRBV12-5 to TRBJ2-1; the D gene is possibly TRBD2 (6 bases). The ends were cut back, 9 bases at V and 10 bases at J, with 19 bases in the middle. The germline CDR1 and CDR2 sequences are LGHNT and FRNRAP. The CDR3 has 13 residues. CDR3 amino acids: CASMEGPLYEQFF. The CDR3 region has the DNA TGTGCTAGCATGGAGGGCCCTCTCTACGAGCAGTTCTTC.

In its sample, this clonotype was seen many times. The J gene is TRBJ1-6, the V gene TRBV25-1, with unresolved D. This CDR3 has 13 residues. V was cut by 3 bases and J by 4 bases, with 4 bases left in between. Germline V CDR1 and CDR2: MGHDK, SYGVNS. CDR3 in amino acids: CASSDSYNSPLHF. The CDR3 DNA sequence: TGTGCCAGCAGTGATTCATATAATTCACCCCTCCACTTT.

This clonotype has only one observation. This chain links TRBV28 with TRBJ2-5; D remains unclear. The CDR3 covers 12 residues. The V gene lost 3 bases and the J gene lost 1 base, with 3 bases spanning the gap. CDR1 and CDR2 from the germline V gene are MDHEN and SYDVKM. CDR3 nucleotide sequence: TGTGCCAGCAGTTTTCGCCAAGAGACCCAGTACTTC. The encoded protein is CASSFRQETQYF.

In this sample, this clonotype turned up many times. This chain connects TRBV28 to TRBJ1-3; D possibly corresponds to TRBD1 (5 bases). V lost 2 bases and J 0 bases, leaving 11 bases between the germline ends. Germline-derived CDR1 and CDR2 are MDHEN and SYDVKM. This CDR3 region has 16 residues. DNA for the CDR3: TGTGCCAGCAGTTTAGCCCCAGGGAACTCTGGAAACACCATATATTTT. Protein product: CASSLAPGNSGNTIYF.

The V gene is TRBV5-6, the J gene TRBJ1-1; D is possibly TRBD1 (5 bases). V was pared by 4 bases and J by 0 bases, with 16 bases between. CDR3 length: 16 amino acids. CDR1 SGHDT and CDR2 YYEEEE come from the germline V gene. As DNA, the CDR3 is TGTGCCAGCAGCGCGGGACCAAAAGCCATGAACACTGAAGCTTTCTTT. Its protein is CASSAGPKAMNTEAFF.

The table lists this clonotype with a few counts. This chain joins TRBV4-2 and TRBJ2-1; TRBD2 agrees at 8 bases. Germline V gives CDR1 LGHNA, CDR2 YNFKEQ. The CDR3 runs 16 residues. J was trimmed by 5 bases and V by 1 base; bases with no gene match: 7. The CDR3 here is CASSQASLAGNNEQFF. CDR3 in DNA: TGTGCCAGCAGCCAAGCCAGTCTAGCGGGCAACAATGAGCAGTTCTTC.

The chain combines TRBV11-1 with TRBJ2-1, with D possibly TRBD1 on 6 matching bases. This CDR3 is 14 amino acids long. The germline V and J ends were trimmed by 2 bases and 6 bases, with 11 bases remaining between them. Germline V CDR1 and CDR2: SGHAT, FQDESV (reference sequence). The CDR3 DNA follows: TGTGCCAGCAGCTTACCAGGGGACGGCAATGAGCAGTTCTTC. It is translated as CASSLPGDGNEQFF.

The sample holds many counts of this clonotype. The chain joins TRBV5-5 to TRBJ2-3, with 12 bases that match TRBD2. Germline loops: CDR1 SGHKS, CDR2 YYEKEE (reference sequence). V lost 4 bases and J lost 0; bases outside the gene matches: 6. This CDR3 contains 17 residues. CDR3 residues: CASSQIGTSGSTDTQYF. CDR3 sequence (DNA): TGTGCCAGCAGCCAAATTGGGACTAGCGGGAGCACAGATACGCAGTATTTT.

This clonotype was counted at least ten times. This chain connects TRBV28 to TRBJ2-7; 10 bases map to TRBD1. After removal of 5 bases from V and 5 bases from J, the junction contained 6 bases not matched to a gene. There are 14 residues in the CDR3. In germline, CDR1 is MDHEN, CDR2 SYDVKM. CDR3 bases: TGTGCCAGCAGTCCCCGGACAGGGGGGGACGAGCAGTACTTC. This translates into CASSPRTGGDEQYF.

This clonotype was observed a handful of times. The V call is TRBV28, the J call TRBJ2-7; 7 bases agree with TRBD2. CDR3 length: 16 residues. Germline values: CDR1 MDHEN, CDR2 SYDVKM. J lost 2 bases, V lost 0 bases, and 7 bases had no gene match. The CDR3 spells CASSLWGGGGTYEQYF. In nucleotides, the CDR3 is TGTGCCAGCAGTTTATGGGGCGGGGGAGGCACCTACGAGCAGTACTTC.

This clonotype was seen a handful of times. A much larger clone differs by one base, so this may be a read error. The V and J genes are TRBV19 and TRBJ2-5; D gene uncertain. The CDR3 runs to 14 residues. Germline values: CDR1 LNHDA, CDR2 SQIVND (reference sequence). Here the CDR3 DNA reads TGTGCCAGTAGTCTCACAACGACCCAAGAGACCCGGTACTTC. Its translation is CASSLTTTQETRYF. Supplemented by reference TRBV19 and TRBJ2-5, the full variable domain reads DGGITQSPKYLFRKEGQNVTLSCEQNLNHDAMYWYRQDPGQGLRLIYYSQIVNDFQKGDIAEGYSVSREKKESFPLTVTSAQKNPTAFYLCASSLTTTQETRYFGPGTRLLVL.

This clonotype has at least ten counts. The chain couples TRBV12-3 or TRBV12-4 to TRBJ1-5; no firm D call. The V gene lost 6 bases and the J gene lost 0 bases, with 9 bases spanning the gap. There are 14 residues in the CDR3. CDR3 region: CASRAHFSNQPQHF. The CDR3 DNA sequence: TGTGCCAGCAGGGCGCACTTTAGCAATCAGCCCCAGCATTTT.

About this clonotype itself: This likely traces to a read error, being one base from a far larger clone. The CDR3 spells CASGLAVGTEAFF. The CDR3 region has the DNA TGTGCCAGCGGCTTAGCGGTGGGGACTGAAGCTTTCTTT. The chain employs TRBV4-2 and TRBJ1-1; D gene uncertain. The CDR3 length is 13 residues. Germline values: CDR1 LGHNA, CDR2 YNFKEQ. Trimming took off 8 bases at V and 5 bases at J, with 15 bases between the two ends.

This clonotype was detected many times. V usage is TRBV12-3 or TRBV12-4 and J usage is TRBJ2-2; the D is unclear. The CDR3 is 10 amino acids. The CDR3 DNA reads TGTTCAGGTCGGCGCGGGGAGCTGTTTTTT. Its protein product is CSGRRGELFF.

This clonotype came up a few times. A much more abundant neighbour one base away suggests this may be a read error. This chain links TRBV13 with TRBJ2-2; D gene uncertain. The CDR3 totals 14 residues. Trimming took 5 bases from V and 1 from J, leaving 8 bases between them. Germline V gene lookup returns CDR1 PRHDT and CDR2 FYEKMQ (reference sequence). CDR3 in amino acids: CASSPHENTGELFF. In DNA form, the CDR3 reads TGTGCCAGCAGCCCCCACGAGAACACCGGGGAGCTGTTTTTT.

About this clonotype: Given a much more abundant clone one base away, this may be a read error. CDR3 protein: CASSSLWDHKSEAFF. The DNA for the CDR3 is TGTGCCAGCAGCTCCTTATGGGACCACAAGTCTGAAGCTTTCTTT. The J gene is TRBJ1-1, the V gene TRBV7-8, with D perhaps matching TRBD1 (5 bases). Looked up from germline, CDR1 is SGHVS and CDR2 is FQNEAQ. V lost 4 bases to trimming and J lost 6 bases, with 18 bases between them. The CDR3 loop spans 15 amino acids.

This clonotype occurred many times. The chain is built from TRBV5-1 and TRBJ1-6, with TRBD1 as a possible D gene (6 bases). The CDR3 is made up of 16 amino acids. The germline V and J ends were trimmed by 0 bases and 5 bases, with 12 bases remaining between them. Germline V gene sequence: CDR1 SGHRS, CDR2 YFSETQ. CDR3 in amino acids: CASSLGSGADNSPLHF. CDR3 nucleotide sequence: TGCGCCAGCAGCTTGGGCTCAGGGGCAGATAATTCACCCCTCCACTTT. The variable domain in full, with the rest retrieved from reference TRBV5-1 and TRBJ1-6, is KAGVTQTPRYLIKTRGQQVTLSCSPISGHRSVSWYQQTPGQGLQFLFEYFSETQRNKGNFPGRFSGRQFSNSRSEMNVSTLELGDSALYLCASSLGSGADNSPLHFGNGTRLTVT.

This clonotype was seen only a few times. The chain uses TRBV5-4 and TRBJ2-7; D unclear. Germline assignment: CDR1 SGHNT and CDR2 YYREEE (reference sequence). CDR3 length equals 11 residues. V was clipped by 3 bases and J by 7 bases, with 8 bases between them. In DNA, the CDR3 is TGTGCCAGCAGCTCAAAGGTGGAGCAGTACTTC. Translating it yields CASSSKVEQYF. The variable domain in full, with the rest retrieved from reference TRBV5-4 and TRBJ2-7, is ETGVTQSPTHLIKTRGQQVTLRCSSQSGHNTVSWYQQALGQGPQFIFQYYREEENGRGNFPPRFSGLQFPNYSSELNVNALELDDSALYLCASSSKVEQYFGPGTRLTVT.

This clonotype was seen a few times. The chain joins TRBV4-1 to TRBJ2-1, with D possibly being TRBD2 (6 bases). Per the germline V gene, CDR1 is MGHRA and CDR2 is YSYEKL. The CDR3 has 18 amino acids. Trimming left V 1 base short and J 5 bases short, with 21 bases between. The chain's CDR3 is CASSQVTLFGTVDNEQFF. In DNA, the CDR3 is TGCGCCAGCAGCCAAGTTACTTTATTCGGGACTGTAGACAATGAGCAGTTCTTC.

Note on this clonotype: This could be a read error, since a much larger clone is one nucleotide away. The chain employs TRBV6-1 and TRBJ2-7; TRBD2 matches 13 bases. The CDR3 length is 15 residues. Per the germline V gene, CDR1 is MNHNS and CDR2 is SASEGT. The CDR3: CVSRIGLAGAYEQYF. The CDR3 coding sequence is TGTGTCAGCAGGATAGGACTAGCGGGAGCCTACGAGCAGTACTTC.

This clonotype was seen many times. This rearrangement joins TRBV9 to TRBJ2-1; unclear D gene. Trimming removed 0 bases from V and 0 bases from J, with 7 bases in between. There are 15 residues in the CDR3. The germline V gene encodes CDR1 SGDLS and CDR2 YYNGEE. CDR3 in amino acids: CASSVGGYSYNEQFF. The DNA of the CDR3 is TGTGCCAGCAGCGTAGGAGGCTACTCCTACAATGAGCAGTTCTTC.

The V call is TRBV2, the J call TRBJ2-2; 8 bases map to TRBD2. The CDR3 consists of 14 residues. CDR1 is SNHLY, CDR2 FYNNEI, per germline. After removal of 11 bases from V and 2 bases from J, the junction contained 7 bases not matched to a gene. The CDR3 DNA is TGTGCCGGAGGACTAGCCGAAAACACCGGGGAGCTGTTTTTT. Encoded protein: CAGGLAENTGELFF.

This chain joins TRBV29-1 and TRBJ1-1; D unresolved. CDR1 and CDR2 from the germline V gene are SQVTM and ANQGSEA. Trimming pared 4 bases from V and 3 bases from J, leaving 3 bases between. CDR3 length: 10 residues. CDR3 region: CSVVYTEAFF. The DNA for the CDR3 is TGCAGCGTTGTGTACACTGAAGCTTTCTTT. Combining the CDR3 with reference TRBV29-1 and TRBJ1-1 gives the whole variable domain SAVISQKPSRDICQRGTSLTIQCQVDSQVTMMFWYRQQPGQSLTLIATANQGSEATYESGFVIDKFPISRPNLTFSTLTVSNMSPEDSSIYLCSVVYTEAFFGQGTRLTVV.